This TCR beta chain derives from a study of blood T cell repertoires in COVID-19. Overall study: Sources were T cells, B-cell-depleted T cells, or PBMCs; the material itself was cDNA or gDNA.

Per the authors' pipeline: Using reference gene primer amplification, nucleated cell counts were estimated. TCRdb's table, derived via immunoSEQ multiplex PCR, lists solely in-frame clones and lacks some. The D gene and trimming were derived from the DNA, and the V and J assignments and clone size from that table. Of roughly 200,000 clones listed, 86% are singletons. V gave up 1 base and J gave up 5 bases, with 7 bases separating them. The CDR3 length is 12 residues. The V gene's germline CDR1 is SGHRS and CDR2 YFSETQ. The chain employs TRBV5-1 and TRBJ2-7; no clear D gene. This clonotype was sampled from a woman in her twenties or thirties with active or convalescent COVID-19. Sequenced: peripheral blood. The CDR3 protein is CASSLSVHEQYF. Here the CDR3 DNA reads TGCGCCAGCAGCTTGTCGGTGCACGAGCAGTACTTC.